The 2 T cell receptor beta chains below were found in one sample sequenced in a study of T cell responses to AZD1222 COVID-19 vaccine. Here immunoSEQ multiplex PCR was the method, and the copy in TCRdb shows in-frame clones only, minus some. The table has approximately 140,000 clones, roughly 87% seen once. Sequencing used peripheral blood, obtained on day 0 of AZD1222 vaccination. Receptors originate from an adult in good health.

The chain couples TRBV20-1 to TRBJ2-7, with 7 nucleotides matching TRBD2. Trimming at V came to 6 bases and at J to 5 bases, leaving 13 bases not matched to a gene. The CDR3 is 14 amino acids. Germline-derived CDR1 and CDR2 are DFQATT and SNEGSKA (reference sequence). The CDR3 bases are TGCAGTGCGAGTTGGGGCGGGAGACCTGACGAGCAGTACTTC. This translates into CSASWGGRPDEQYF.

The chain employs TRBV19 and TRBJ2-3, with TRBD2 matching 7 bases. The CDR3 runs to 15 residues. Per the germline V gene, CDR1 is LNHDA and CDR2 is SQIVND (reference sequence). With 3 bases clipped from V and 5 bases from J, the junction kept 8 bases outside the gene matches. CDR3 residues: CASSIGAGVRDTQYF. The CDR3 bases are TGTGCCAGTAGTATCGGTGCGGGAGTGAGAGATACGCAGTATTTT.